This T cell receptor beta chain was identified during a study of T cells after yellow fever vaccination. Study findings and constraints: Weaker overall was a secondary response that nonetheless peaked faster, on day 5 versus 15. The booster saw the reappearance of most primary-vaccination clones (nearly 98% CD4, 88% CD8). The appearance of a small share of clonotypes in both CD4 and CD8 compartments was observed.

This clonotype showed up just a few times. Its antigen is undetermined. UMIs were added to TCR cDNA along with a universal primer site when it was made by 5'RACE template switching. TCRdb independently ran MiXCR on the 5' RACE reads; one entry per CDR3 protein. The table records approximately 160,000 distinct CDR3 sequences, roughly 9% of them present only once. Sequenced material: CD8+ T cells sorted from PBMCs, taken 45 days after the yellow fever booster vaccination. This clonotype originated in a man between 18 and 29 years old who received the YFV17D yellow fever vaccine.

The CDR3, as DNA: TGTGCCAGCAGGTTTGCAGGGGAGGGCCTGAATCAGCCCCAGCATTTT. Translating it yields CASRFAGEGLNQPQHF. The chain couples TRBV27 to TRBJ1-5; a possible D gene is TRBD1 (6 bases). Deletions cut 6 bases from V and 4 bases from J, with 19 bases between. The CDR3 spans 16 residues. Germline V gene lookup returns CDR1 MNHEY and CDR2 SMNVEV (reference sequence).